The 3 T cell receptor beta chains presented below share a single source sample, sequenced in a study of T cells in narcolepsy. Clones were read by immunoSEQ multiplex PCR, and TCRdb kept only the in-frame ones, dropping some. The data contain around 33,000 clones, roughly 87% of them singletons. Sequenced: CD45RA- memory CD4+ T cells from PBMCs. Receptors originate from a human donor with narcolepsy.

The chain combines TRBV9 with TRBJ2-3; 9 nucleotides align to TRBD1. This CDR3 is built from 17 residues. J was trimmed by 3 bases and V by 5 bases; bases with no gene match: 13. Germline V gives CDR1 SGDLS, CDR2 YYNGEE. The DNA for the CDR3 is TGTGCCAGCAGACCGCTTCGGGACAGGGTAGGGACAGATACGCAGTATTTT. This encodes CASRPLRDRVGTDTQYF.

This clone was detected a few times. The chain couples TRBV5-4 to TRBJ1-5; D is uncertain. The CDR3 is 15 amino acids. V shed 4 bases and J shed 1 base, with 12 bases lying between them. Germline-derived CDR1 and CDR2 are SGHNT and YYREEE (reference sequence). CDR3 loop: CASSPYFNSNQPQHF. The CDR3 nucleotides read TGTGCCAGCAGCCCTTATTTTAACAGCAATCAGCCCCAGCATTTT.

This rearrangement joins TRBV5-1 to TRBJ1-2, with TRBD1 matching over 8 bases. CDR3 length: 14 amino acids. CDR1 SGHRS and CDR2 YFSETQ come from the germline V gene. J gave up 7 bases and V 3 bases, and 8 bases lay outside the gene matches. The CDR3 here is CASSSGQGSGGYTF. The CDR3 DNA reads TGCGCCAGCAGCTCTGGACAGGGCAGCGGTGGCTACACCTTC. Drawing the rest from reference TRBV5-1 and TRBJ1-2, the complete variable domain is KAGVTQTPRYLIKTRGQQVTLSCSPISGHRSVSWYQQTPGQGLQFLFEYFSETQRNKGNFPGRFSGRQFSNSRSEMNVSTLELGDSALYLCASSSGQGSGGYTFGSGTRLTVV.